This T cell receptor beta chain was identified in a study of T cell repertoires in cytomegalovirus infection. Overall study findings and caveats: Summed frequency of public TCR beta families distinguished CMV carriers with the relevant HLA. HLA-C-restricted CMV-specific TCR beta clonotypes were dominant in the ex vivo response.

This clonotype was counted at least ten times. Its target is not known. TCRdb analysed the reads with MiXCR anew, one entry per CDR3 protein. The sample holds some 920,000 distinct CDR3 sequences, approximately 31% seen once. The germline V gene has CDR1 SEHNR and CDR2 FQNEAQ (reference sequence). The CDR3 has 15 residues. The ends lost 6 bases at V and 4 bases at J; junction bases unmatched: 11. This sequence originates from a human donor in good health (CMV status not recorded). Some clones in this sample may be carry-over from other donors' samples. The chain has TRBV7-9 and TRBJ2-7, with TRBD1 identical over 8 bases. The specimen was cultured CD8+ T cells from PBMCs, collected from culture after CMV antigen stimulation. The CDR3 DNA sequence: TGTGCCAGCAGACCCTCGATAGACAGGGGTTACGAGCAGTACTTC. As protein: CASRPSIDRGYEQYF.